This T cell receptor beta chain comes out of a study of shared clonotypes between healthy human individuals. Study-level background: Per donor, CD8 memory used one plate, CD8 naive used two, CD4 memory used three and CD4 naive used three.

The CDR3 has 17 amino acids. CDR1 MDHEN and CDR2 SYDVKM come from the germline V gene. After removal of 2 bases from V and 2 bases from J, the junction contained 9 bases not matched to a gene. Libraries were prepared by immunoSEQ multiplex PCR; TCRdb keeps only in-frame clonotypes and omits some of them. The table lists some 2.4 million clones, over 85% of them singletons. Study donors comprised healthy, HIV-negative adults devoid of recent acute infection or vaccination. Overall study findings and caveats: Rarefaction revealed incomplete sorted-subset sequencing despite large depth. Sequencing depth was predicted to influence how clonotypes are shared among donors.

To note about this clone: Its antigen is as yet unknown.

The TCR originated in a man aged 18 to 30 in good health. Some clones in this sample may be carry-over from other donors' samples. Sequencing input: naive CD4+ T cells from PBMCs. As to subset: CD45RA+ positively selected. This chain uses TRBV28 with TRBJ2-1, with TRBD1 identical over 7 bases. This CDR3 is CASSLPLQGLTYNEQFF. The DNA for the CDR3 is TGTGCCAGCAGTTTACCTTTACAGGGGTTAACCTACAATGAGCAGTTCTTC.